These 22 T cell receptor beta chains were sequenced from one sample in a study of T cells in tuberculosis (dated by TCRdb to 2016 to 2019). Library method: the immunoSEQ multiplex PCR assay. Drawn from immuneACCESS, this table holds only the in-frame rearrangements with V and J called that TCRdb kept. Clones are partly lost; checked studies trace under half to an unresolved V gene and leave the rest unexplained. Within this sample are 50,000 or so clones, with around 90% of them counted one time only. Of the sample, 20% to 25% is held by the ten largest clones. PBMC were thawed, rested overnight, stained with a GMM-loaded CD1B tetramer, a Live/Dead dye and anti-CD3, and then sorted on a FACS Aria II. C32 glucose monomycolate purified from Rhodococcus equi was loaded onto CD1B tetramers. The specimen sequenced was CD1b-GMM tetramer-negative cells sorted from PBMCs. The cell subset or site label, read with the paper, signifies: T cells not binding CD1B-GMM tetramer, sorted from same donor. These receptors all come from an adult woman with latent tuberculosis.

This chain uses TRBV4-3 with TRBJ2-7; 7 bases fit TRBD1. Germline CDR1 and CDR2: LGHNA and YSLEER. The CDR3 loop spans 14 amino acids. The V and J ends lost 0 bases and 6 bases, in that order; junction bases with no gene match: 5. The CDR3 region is CASSQEDRVGEQYF. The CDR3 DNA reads TGCGCCAGCAGCCAAGAAGACAGGGTCGGCGAGCAGTACTTC.

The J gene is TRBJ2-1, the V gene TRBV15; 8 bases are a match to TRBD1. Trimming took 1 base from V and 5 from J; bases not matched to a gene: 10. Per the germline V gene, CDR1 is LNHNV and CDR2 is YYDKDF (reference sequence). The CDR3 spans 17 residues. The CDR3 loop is CATSRGRWDRLDNEQFF. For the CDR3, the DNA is TGTGCCACCAGCAGAGGGAGGTGGGACAGGTTGGACAATGAGCAGTTCTTC. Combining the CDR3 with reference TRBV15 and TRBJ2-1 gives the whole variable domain DAMVIQNPRYQVTQFGKPVTLSCSQTLNHNVMYWYQQKSSQAPKLLFHYYDKDFNNEADTPDNFQSRRPNTSFCFLDIRSPGLGDTAMYLCATSRGRWDRLDNEQFFGPGTRLTVL.

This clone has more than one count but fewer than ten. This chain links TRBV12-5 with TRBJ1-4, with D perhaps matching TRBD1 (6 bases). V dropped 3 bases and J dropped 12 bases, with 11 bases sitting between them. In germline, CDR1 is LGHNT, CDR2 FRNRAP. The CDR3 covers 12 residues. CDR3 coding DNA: TGTGCTAGTGGTTTAAGAGGGGGACAACTGTTTTTT. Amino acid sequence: CASGLRGGQLFF.

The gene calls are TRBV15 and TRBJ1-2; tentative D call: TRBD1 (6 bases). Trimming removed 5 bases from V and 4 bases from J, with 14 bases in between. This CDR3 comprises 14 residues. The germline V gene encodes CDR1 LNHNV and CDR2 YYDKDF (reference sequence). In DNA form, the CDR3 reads TGTGCCACCAGCCCATTACAGGGTTCCTATGGCTACACCTTC. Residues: CATSPLQGSYGYTF.

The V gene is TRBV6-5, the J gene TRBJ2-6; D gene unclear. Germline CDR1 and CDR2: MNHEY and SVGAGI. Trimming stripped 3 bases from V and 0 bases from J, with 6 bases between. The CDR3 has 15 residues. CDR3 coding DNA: TGTGCCAGCAGTTATGGCAGCTCTGGGGCCAACGTCCTGACTTTC. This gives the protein CASSYGSSGANVLTF.

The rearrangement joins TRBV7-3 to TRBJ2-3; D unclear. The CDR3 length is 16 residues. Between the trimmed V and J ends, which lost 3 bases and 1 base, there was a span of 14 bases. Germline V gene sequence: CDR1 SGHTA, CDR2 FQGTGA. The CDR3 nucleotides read TGTGCCAGCAGCTTCCGCCTAGGATTCGGCACAGATACGCAGTATTTT. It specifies CASSFRLGFGTDTQYF.

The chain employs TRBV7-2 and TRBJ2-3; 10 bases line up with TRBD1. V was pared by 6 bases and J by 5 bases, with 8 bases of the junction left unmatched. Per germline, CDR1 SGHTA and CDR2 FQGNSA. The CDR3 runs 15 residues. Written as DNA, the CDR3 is TGTGCCAGCAGAAAGACAGGGGGCTACCTAGATACGCAGTATTTT. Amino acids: CASRKTGGYLDTQYF. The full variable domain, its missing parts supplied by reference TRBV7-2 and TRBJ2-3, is GAGVSQSPSNKVTEKGKDVELRCDPISGHTALYWYRQSLGQGLEFLIYFQGNSAPDKSGLPSDRFSAERTGGSVSTLTIQRTQQEDSAVYLCASRKTGGYLDTQYFGPGTRLTVL.

In DNA form, the CDR3 reads TGTGCCAGCAGTTTACTAGCCCCCCATGCCAATGAGCAGTTCTTC. It translates to CASSLLAPHANEQFF. The chain joins TRBV27 to TRBJ2-1; tentatively, D is TRBD2 (5 bases). The CDR3 totals 15 residues. The ends were cut back, 2 bases at V and 6 bases at J, with 14 bases in the middle. Germline V CDR1 and CDR2: MNHEY, SMNVEV (reference sequence).

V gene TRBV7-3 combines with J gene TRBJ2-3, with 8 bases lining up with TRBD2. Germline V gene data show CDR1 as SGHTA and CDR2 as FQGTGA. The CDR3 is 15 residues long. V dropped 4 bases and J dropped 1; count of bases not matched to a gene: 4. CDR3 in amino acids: CASSYGGAGTDTQYF. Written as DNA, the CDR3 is TGTGCCAGCAGCTACGGGGGGGCTGGCACAGATACGCAGTATTTT.

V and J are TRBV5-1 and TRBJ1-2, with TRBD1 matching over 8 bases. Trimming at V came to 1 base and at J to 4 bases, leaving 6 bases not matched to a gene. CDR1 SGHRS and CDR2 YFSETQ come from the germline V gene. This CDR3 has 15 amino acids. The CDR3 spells CASSLQQGAIYGYTF. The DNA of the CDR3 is TGCGCCAGCAGCTTGCAGCAGGGGGCGATCTATGGCTACACCTTC.

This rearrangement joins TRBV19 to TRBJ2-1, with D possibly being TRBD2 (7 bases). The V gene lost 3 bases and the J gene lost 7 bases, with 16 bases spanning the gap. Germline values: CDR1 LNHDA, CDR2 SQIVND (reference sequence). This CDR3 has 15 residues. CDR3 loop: CASSMGAGVRNEQFF. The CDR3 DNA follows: TGTGCCAGTAGTATGGGGGCGGGGGTACGGAATGAGCAGTTCTTC. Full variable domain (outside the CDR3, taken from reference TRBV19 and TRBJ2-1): DGGITQSPKYLFRKEGQNVTLSCEQNLNHDAMYWYRQDPGQGLRLIYYSQIVNDFQKGDIAEGYSVSREKKESFPLTVTSAQKNPTAFYLCASSMGAGVRNEQFFGPGTRLTVL.

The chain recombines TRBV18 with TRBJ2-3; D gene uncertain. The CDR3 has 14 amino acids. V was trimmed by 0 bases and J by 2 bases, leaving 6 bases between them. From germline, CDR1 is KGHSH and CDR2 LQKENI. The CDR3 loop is CASSPPTHTDTQYF. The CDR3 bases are TGTGCCAGCTCACCACCGACACACACAGATACGCAGTATTTT.

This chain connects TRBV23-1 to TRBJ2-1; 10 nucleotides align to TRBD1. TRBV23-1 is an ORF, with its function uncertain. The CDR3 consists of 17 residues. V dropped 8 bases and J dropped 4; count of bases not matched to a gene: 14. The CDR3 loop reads CASRTGGRGSSYNEQFF. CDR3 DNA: TGCGCCAGCCGGACAGGGGGTCGGGGATCGTCGTACAATGAGCAGTTCTTC.

The DNA for the CDR3 is TGTGCCAGCAGCTTAGGACTAGCGGAGTACGAGCAGTACTTC. Protein sequence: CASSLGLAEYEQYF. This chain joins TRBV7-2 and TRBJ2-7; 9 nucleotides align to TRBD2. CDR3 length equals 14 residues. Per the germline V gene, CDR1 is SGHTA and CDR2 is FQGNSA. V was clipped by 1 base and J by 4 bases; unmatched bases: 2.

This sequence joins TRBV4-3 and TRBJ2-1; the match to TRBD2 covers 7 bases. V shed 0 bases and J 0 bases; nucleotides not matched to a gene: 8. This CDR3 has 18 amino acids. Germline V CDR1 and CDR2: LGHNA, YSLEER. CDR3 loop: CASSQDRGGGSSYNEQFF. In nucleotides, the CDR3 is TGCGCCAGCAGCCAAGATCGGGGTGGCGGGAGCTCCTACAATGAGCAGTTCTTC.

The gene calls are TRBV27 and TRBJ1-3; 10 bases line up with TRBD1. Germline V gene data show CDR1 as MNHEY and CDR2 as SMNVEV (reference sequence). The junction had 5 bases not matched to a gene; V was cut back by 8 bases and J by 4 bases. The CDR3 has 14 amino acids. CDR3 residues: CASGPGQGGNTIYF. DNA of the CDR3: TGTGCCAGCGGCCCGGGACAGGGGGGAAACACCATATATTTT.

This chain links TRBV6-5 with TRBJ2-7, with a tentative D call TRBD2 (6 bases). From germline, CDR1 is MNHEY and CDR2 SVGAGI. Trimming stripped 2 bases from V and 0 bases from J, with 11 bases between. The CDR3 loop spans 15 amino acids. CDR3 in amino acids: CASSYVTGGSYEQYF. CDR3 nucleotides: TGTGCCAGCAGTTACGTGACCGGGGGCTCCTACGAGCAGTACTTC.

The CDR3 sequence is CASSIGLASGEQFF. The CDR3, as DNA: TGTGCCAGTAGTATAGGTCTAGCTAGCGGTGAGCAGTTCTTC. The rearrangement joins TRBV19 to TRBJ2-1; 7 nucleotides align to TRBD2. The length of the CDR3 is 14 residues. CDR1 is LNHDA, CDR2 SQIVND, per germline (reference sequence). V lost 1 base and J lost 9; bases outside the gene matches: 6. The whole variable domain, filled in from reference TRBV19 and TRBJ2-1, reads DGGITQSPKYLFRKEGQNVTLSCEQNLNHDAMYWYRQDPGQGLRLIYYSQIVNDFQKGDIAEGYSVSREKKESFPLTVTSAQKNPTAFYLCASSIGLASGEQFFGPGTRLTVL.

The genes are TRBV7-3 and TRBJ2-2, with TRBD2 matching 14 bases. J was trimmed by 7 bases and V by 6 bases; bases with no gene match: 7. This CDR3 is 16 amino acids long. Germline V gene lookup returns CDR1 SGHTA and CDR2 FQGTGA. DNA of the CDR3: TGTGCCAGCAGGGGGACTAGCGGGAGTGGCGGCGGGGAGCTGTTTTTT. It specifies CASRGTSGSGGGELFF.

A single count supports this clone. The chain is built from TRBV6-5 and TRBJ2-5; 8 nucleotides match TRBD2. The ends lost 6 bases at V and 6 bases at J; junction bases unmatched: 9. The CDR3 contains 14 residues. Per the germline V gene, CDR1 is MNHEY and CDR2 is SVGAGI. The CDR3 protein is CASRLTGGAKTQYF. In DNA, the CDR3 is TGTGCCAGCAGGTTGACGGGGGGGGCGAAGACCCAGTACTTC.

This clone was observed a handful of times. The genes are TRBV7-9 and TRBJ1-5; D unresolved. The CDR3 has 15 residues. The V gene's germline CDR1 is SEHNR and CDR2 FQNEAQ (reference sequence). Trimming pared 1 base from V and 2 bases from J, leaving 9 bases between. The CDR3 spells CASSLETRGNQPQHF. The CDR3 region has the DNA TGTGCCAGCAGCTTAGAAACCCGAGGCAATCAGCCCCAGCATTTT.

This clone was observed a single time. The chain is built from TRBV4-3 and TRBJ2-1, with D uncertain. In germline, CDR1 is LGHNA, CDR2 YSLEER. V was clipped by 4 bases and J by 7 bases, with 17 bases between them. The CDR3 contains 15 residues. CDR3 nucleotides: TGCGCCAGCAGCCTAGACTCCCGGTCTGAGAATGAGCAGTTCTTC. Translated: CASSLDSRSENEQFF.